This T cell receptor (beta chain) was documented in a study of cytomegalovirus exposure and HLA in healthy donors. J gave up 3 bases and V 5 bases, and 4 bases lay outside the gene matches. Germline V gene lookup returns CDR1 MNHEY and CDR2 SMNVEV (reference sequence). There are 15 residues in the CDR3. This clone was counted between two and nine times. Researchers ran the PCR with 60 Vbeta and 13 Jbeta primers. Clones were read by immunoSEQ multiplex PCR, and TCRdb kept only the in-frame ones, dropping some. Of tens of thousands of clones listed, about 78% were seen once; the top ten hold 8.1%. This sequence was found in a man aged 25 to 40 in good health and CMV-seropositive. This chain connects TRBV27 to TRBJ2-7; 13 positions agree with TRBD2. Material: PBMCs. CDR3 residues: CASSRGLAGVYEQYF. The CDR3 nucleotides are TGTGCCAGCAGTCGAGGACTAGCGGGGGTCTACGAGCAGTACTTC.